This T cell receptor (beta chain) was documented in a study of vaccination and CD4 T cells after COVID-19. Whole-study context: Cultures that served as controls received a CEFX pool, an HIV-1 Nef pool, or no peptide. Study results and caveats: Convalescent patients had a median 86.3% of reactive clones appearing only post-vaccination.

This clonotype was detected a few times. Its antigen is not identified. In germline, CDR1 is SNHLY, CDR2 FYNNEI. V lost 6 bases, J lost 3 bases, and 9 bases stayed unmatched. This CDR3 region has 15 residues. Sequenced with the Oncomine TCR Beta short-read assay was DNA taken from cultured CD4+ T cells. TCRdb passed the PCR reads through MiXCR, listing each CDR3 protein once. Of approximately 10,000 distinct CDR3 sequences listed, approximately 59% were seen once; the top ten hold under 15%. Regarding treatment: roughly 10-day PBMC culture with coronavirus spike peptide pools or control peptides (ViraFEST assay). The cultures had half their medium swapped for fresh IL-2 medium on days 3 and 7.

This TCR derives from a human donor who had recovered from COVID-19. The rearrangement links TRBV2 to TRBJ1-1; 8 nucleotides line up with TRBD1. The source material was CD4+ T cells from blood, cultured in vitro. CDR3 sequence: CASRPGTTGDTEAFF. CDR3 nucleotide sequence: TGTGCCAGCAGACCCGGCACGACAGGGGACACTGAAGCTTTCTTT.